Below, 30 T cell receptor beta chains from the same sample are listed, as sequenced in a study of response to subunit inactivated influenza vaccine. In TCRdb, the RT-PCR reads were re-called with MiXCR into one record per CDR3 protein. The sample yields over 150,000 distinct CDR3 sequences, around 10% seen once. The sequencing used CD8+ T cells sorted from PBMCs, collected roughly 24 months after vaccination. The origin of the receptors is a man aged 45 to 75 who received an inactivated influenza vaccine.

This clonotype was counted a few times. The rearrangement links TRBV25-1 to TRBJ1-4; TRBD1 agrees at 9 bases. V dropped 4 bases and J dropped 7; count of bases not matched to a gene: 4. The length of the CDR3 is 14 residues. CDR1 and CDR2 from the germline V gene are MGHDK and SYGVNS. The CDR3 reads CASSGGTGREKLFF. For the CDR3, the DNA is TGTGCCAGCAGTGGCGGGACAGGGCGTGAAAAACTGTTTTTT.

The chain employs TRBV6-2 or TRBV6-3 and TRBJ2-1; 8 bases fit TRBD1. The CDR3 has 14 amino acids. In germline, CDR1 is MNHEY, CDR2 SVGEGT. Trimming took 6 bases from V and 3 from J; bases not matched to a gene: 4. CDR3 residues: CASSHRGNYNEQFF. In DNA form, the CDR3 reads TGTGCCAGCAGCCACAGGGGGAACTACAATGAGCAGTTCTTC.

This clonotype was recorded many times. The gene calls are TRBV20-1 and TRBJ2-1, with D perhaps TRBD1 or TRBD2 (5 bases each). The CDR3 runs to 15 residues. Germline V gene sequence: CDR1 DFQATT, CDR2 SNEGSKA (reference sequence). Trimming removed 8 bases from V and 4 bases from J, with 21 bases in between. In nucleotides, the CDR3 is TGCAGTTCAGATAGTGGGACGGGGCTATACAATGAGCAGTTCTTC. Amino acid sequence: CSSDSGTGLYNEQFF.

This clonotype was observed a handful of times. V usage is TRBV5-6 and J usage is TRBJ2-7; 10 positions agree with TRBD1. V lost 4 bases, J lost 7 bases, and 8 bases stayed unmatched. The CDR3 spans 14 residues. Germline V gene sequence: CDR1 SGHDT, CDR2 YYEEEE. DNA for the CDR3: TGTGCCAGCAGCCCCGGGACAGGGGTGCGAGAGCAGTACTTC. This sequence encodes CASSPGTGVREQYF.

The chain carries TRBV2 and TRBJ1-1, with no clear D. V dropped 7 bases and J dropped 1 base, with 13 bases sitting between them. Germline V gives CDR1 SNHLY, CDR2 FYNNEI. The CDR3 spans 14 residues. The CDR3 loop is CASILGSANTEAFF. The CDR3 DNA reads TGTGCCAGCATACTAGGGTCGGCGAACACTGAAGCTTTCTTT.

The genes are TRBV2 and TRBJ2-1, with D tentatively TRBD1 (6 bases). The CDR3 runs to 13 residues. CDR1 and CDR2 from the germline V gene are SNHLY and FYNNEI. Deletions cut 6 bases from V and 7 bases from J, with 13 bases between. In DNA, the CDR3 is TGTGCCAGCAGCCACATCCAGGGGAATGAGCAGTTCTTC. It codes for CASSHIQGNEQFF.

A note on this clonotype: One end of the junction varies from germline; a read error may be responsible. The rearrangement links TRBV28 to TRBJ2-7, with D unclear. This CDR3 is 13 amino acids long. Germline-derived CDR1 and CDR2 are MDHEN and SYDVKM. CDR3 amino acids: CVSSLHGPYEQYF. The CDR3 DNA reads TGTGTCAGCAGTTTACACGGGCCCTACGAGCAGTACTTC. Supplemented by reference TRBV28 and TRBJ2-7, the full variable domain reads DVKVTQSSRYLVKRTGEKVFLECVQDMDHENMFWYRQDPGLGLRLIYFSYDVKMKEKGDIPEGYSVSREKKERFSLILESASTNQTSMYLCVSSLHGPYEQYFGPGTRLTVT.

The chain uses TRBV5-6 and TRBJ2-7; D gene ambiguous. The CDR3 sequence is 15 residues long. CDR1 is SGHDT and CDR2 is YYEEEE in the germline V gene. The ends were cut back, 5 bases at V and 3 bases at J, with 18 bases in the middle. The CDR3: CASREDSTTGYEQYF. CDR3 bases: TGTGCCAGCAGAGAGGATTCGACCACCGGCTACGAGCAGTACTTC.

This clonotype has a count of ten or more. This chain connects TRBV10-2 to TRBJ2-1; D is ambiguous. The CDR3 contains 13 residues. Trimming shortened V by 3 bases and J by 8 bases, and 11 bases separated the two germline ends. From germline, CDR1 is WSHSY and CDR2 SAAADI. Written as DNA, the CDR3 is TGCGCCAGCAGTGATTCTTCTTTGGATGAGCAGTTCTTC. Its protein is CASSDSSLDEQFF.

The chain uses TRBV12-3 or TRBV12-4 and TRBJ2-1; TRBD2 matches 8 bases. This CDR3 comprises 14 residues. Losses at the gene ends were 7 bases for V and 2 bases for J; bases not matched to a gene: 4. Written as DNA, the CDR3 is TGTGCCAGCATCAGCGGGAGAACCTACAATGAGCAGTTCTTC. It translates to CASISGRTYNEQFF.

The V gene is TRBV11-1, the J gene TRBJ2-3, with 16 bases identical to TRBD2. This CDR3 comprises 18 residues. V lost 5 bases and J lost 5; bases outside the gene matches: 10. Germline lookup yields CDR1 SGHAT and CDR2 FQDESV (reference sequence). The CDR3 bases are TGTGCCAGCAGCCCGCATCCGGGACTAGCGGGAGGGTTAGATACGCAGTATTTT. It encodes CASSPHPGLAGGLDTQYF.

The rearrangement links TRBV29-1 to TRBJ2-7; TRBD1 is a possible D gene (7 bases). The CDR3 loop spans 15 amino acids. The germline V gene encodes CDR1 SQVTM and CDR2 ANQGSEA. Trimming left V 2 bases short and J 2 bases short, with 16 bases between. CDR3 sequence reads: CSVEMKGAGTYEQYF. CDR3 sequence (DNA): TGCAGCGTTGAAATGAAGGGGGCGGGAACCTACGAGCAGTACTTC.

V gene TRBV6-5 combines with J gene TRBJ2-5; the match to TRBD2 covers 10 bases. The CDR3 totals 16 residues. V gave up 2 bases and J gave up 2 bases; unmatched junction bases: 5. CDR1 and CDR2 from the germline V gene are MNHEY and SVGAGI. CDR3 loop: CASSYVPSGGQETQYF. The DNA for the CDR3 is TGTGCCAGCAGTTACGTCCCTAGCGGGGGACAAGAGACCCAGTACTTC.

This clonotype was found a few times. The J gene is TRBJ2-2, the V gene TRBV4-3; D may be TRBD1 (6 bases). The germline CDR1 and CDR2 sequences are LGHNA and YSLEER. The V and J ends lost 1 base and 2 bases respectively, with 8 bases between them. This CDR3 has 15 amino acids. CDR3 in amino acids: CASSQGTDNTGELFF. CDR3 DNA sequence: TGCGCCAGCAGCCAAGGGACAGACAACACCGGGGAGCTGTTTTTT.

The V gene is TRBV7-9, the J gene TRBJ2-5, with D possibly TRBD2 on 5 matching bases. The V gene's germline CDR1 is SEHNR and CDR2 FQNEAQ (reference sequence). Trimming took off 6 bases at V and 0 bases at J, with 14 bases between the two ends. The CDR3 length is 15 residues. In nucleotides, the CDR3 is TGTGCCAGCAGGGGCTCTCGCGGGTACCAAGAGACCCAGTACTTC. Protein sequence: CASRGSRGYQETQYF.

This clonotype was detected only a few times. The chain recombines TRBV4-2 with TRBJ1-5; D is possibly TRBD1 (5 bases). The ends were cut back, 0 bases at V and 0 bases at J, with 18 bases in the middle. CDR3 length equals 19 residues. The germline CDR1 and CDR2 sequences are LGHNA and YNFKEQ. The CDR3 DNA reads TGTGCCAGCAGCCAAGATGGTTTTGGGGCCGGACATAGCAATCAGCCCCAGCATTTT. Protein: CASSQDGFGAGHSNQPQHF.

This chain connects TRBV13 to TRBJ2-7; D remains unclear. V shed 3 bases and J shed 3 bases, with 12 bases lying between them. Germline V gene lookup returns CDR1 PRHDT and CDR2 FYEKMQ (reference sequence). CDR3 length equals 14 residues. CDR3 in DNA: TGTGCCAGCAGCTTGACCAGCACCCTCTACGAGCAGTACTTC. The encoded protein is CASSLTSTLYEQYF.

This clonotype was observed a single time. This chain joins TRBV6-2 or TRBV6-3 and TRBJ2-7; D may be TRBD1 (5 bases). This CDR3 is 14 amino acids long. Germline V gene sequence: CDR1 MNHEY, CDR2 SVGEGT. Trimming removed 0 bases from V and 5 bases from J, with 11 bases in between. Here the CDR3 DNA reads TGTGCCAGCAGTTACTCGATAGCAGGGAACGAGCAGTACTTC. Residues: CASSYSIAGNEQYF.

The sample holds a few counts of this clonotype. The CDR3: CASSQDNRDYEQYF. As DNA, the CDR3 is TGTGCCAGCAGCCAGGATAACCGGGACTACGAGCAGTACTTC. The chain recombines TRBV3-1 with TRBJ2-7, with D possibly being TRBD2 (5 bases). This CDR3 is built from 14 residues. V shed 3 bases and J shed 3 bases, with 12 bases lying between them. CDR1 LGHDT and CDR2 YNNKEL come from the germline V gene (reference sequence).

This clonotype was counted between two and nine times. This sequence joins TRBV6-5 and TRBJ2-2; D could derive from TRBD1 or TRBD2 (6 bases each). The CDR3 spans 18 residues. CDR1 MNHEY and CDR2 SVGAGI come from the germline V gene. V gave up 0 bases and J gave up 5 bases, with 19 bases separating them. CDR3 amino acids: CASSYSGTGAFGTGELFF. CDR3 DNA sequence: TGTGCCAGCAGTTACTCGGGGACGGGGGCGTTTGGGACCGGGGAGCTGTTTTTT.

In this sample, this clonotype turned up a few times. The chain employs TRBV3-1 and TRBJ2-1; 10 bases are a match to TRBD2. The CDR3 spans 18 residues. V was clipped by 1 base and J by 3 bases; unmatched bases: 9. Germline values: CDR1 LGHDT, CDR2 YNNKEL (reference sequence). The CDR3 spells CASSQVRGIAGGYNEQFF. For the CDR3, the DNA is TGTGCCAGCAGCCAAGTTCGCGGAATAGCGGGAGGCTACAATGAGCAGTTCTTC.

The V and J genes are TRBV11-1 and TRBJ1-3, with TRBD1 as a possible D gene (6 bases). This CDR3 comprises 19 residues. CDR1 SGHAT and CDR2 FQDESV come from the germline V gene (reference sequence). The V gene lost 5 bases and the J gene lost 0 bases, with 23 bases spanning the gap. CDR3 DNA: TGTGCCAGCAGCCGACCCCGGAATGACAGGCCGAGCTCTGGAAACACCATATATTTT. Protein product: CASSRPRNDRPSSGNTIYF.

The chain carries TRBV9 and TRBJ2-1; the D gene is possibly TRBD1 (6 bases). The CDR3 has 16 amino acids. V was clipped by 2 bases and J by 5 bases, with 17 bases between them. Germline V gene lookup returns CDR1 SGDLS and CDR2 YYNGEE. In nucleotides, the CDR3 is TGTGCCAGCAGCGTTCCACAGGGTGCCCGGGACAATGAGCAGTTCTTC. Its translation is CASSVPQGARDNEQFF.

This clonotype was recorded a few times. This chain uses TRBV29-1 with TRBJ2-2; a possible D gene is TRBD1 (5 bases). Trimming shortened V by 6 bases and J by 1 base, and 9 bases separated the two germline ends. In germline, CDR1 is SQVTM, CDR2 ANQGSEA. The CDR3 extends over 13 amino acids. The CDR3 coding sequence is TGCAGCGTCCGCGACAGGAACACCGGGGAGCTGTTTTTT. It is translated as CSVRDRNTGELFF.

This clonotype was observed at least ten times. The chain has TRBV6-1 and TRBJ2-7; 12 bases fit TRBD1. The germline gives CDR1 MNHNS, CDR2 SASEGT. The CDR3 is 15 residues long. The V gene end was trimmed by 6 bases and the J gene end by 4 bases; junction bases not matched to a gene: 7. The CDR3 DNA follows: TGTGCCAGCAGGGTGGGACAGGGGGCTCTGTACGAGCAGTACTTC. Amino acid sequence: CASRVGQGALYEQYF.

The chain joins TRBV9 to TRBJ2-1; D call uncertain. Trimming cost V 3 bases and J 7 bases, with 14 bases left between them. This CDR3 contains 14 residues. CDR1 is SGDLS and CDR2 is YYNGEE in the germline V gene. The CDR3 region has the DNA TGTGCCAGCAGCGGAACGGACGCCGGGAATGAGCAGTTCTTC. Its protein is CASSGTDAGNEQFF.

The genes are TRBV5-1 and TRBJ2-1; 7 positions agree with TRBD2. Germline V gives CDR1 SGHRS, CDR2 YFSETQ. Trimming cost V 4 bases and J 2 bases; bases outside gene matches: 6. CDR3 length: 15 amino acids. The CDR3 sequence is CASSRGGGAYNEQFF. Written as DNA, the CDR3 is TGCGCCAGCAGCAGGGGCGGGGGAGCCTACAATGAGCAGTTCTTC.

The V and J genes are TRBV12-3 or TRBV12-4 and TRBJ2-5; TRBD2 aligns across 9 bases. The V and J ends lost 6 bases and 2 bases, in that order; junction bases with no gene match: 10. There are 16 residues in the CDR3. In DNA, the CDR3 is TGTGCCAGCAGCCAATATCCTAGCGGGGTACAAGAGACCCAGTACTTC. This gives the protein CASSQYPSGVQETQYF.

The sample holds a few counts of this clonotype. CDR3 nucleotides: TGCGCCAGCAGCCAAGATCGACTAGCGTGGGAGACCCAGTACTTC. Translating gives CASSQDRLAWETQYF. The J gene is TRBJ2-5, the V gene TRBV4-3, with 8 bases fitting TRBD2. J gave up 5 bases and V 0 bases, and 5 bases lay outside the gene matches. The germline gives CDR1 LGHNA, CDR2 YSLEER. The CDR3 has 15 residues.

This clonotype was observed at least ten times. This chain links TRBV28 with TRBJ2-1, with D unresolved. V lost 5 bases, J lost 5 bases, and 13 bases lay in between. The CDR3 runs 14 residues. Germline V gives CDR1 MDHEN, CDR2 SYDVKM. DNA for the CDR3: TGTGCCAGCAGTCCCTCCGACTCTCACAATGAGCAGTTCTTC. Protein product: CASSPSDSHNEQFF.